This T cell receptor beta chain comes out of a study of vaccination effects on CD4 cells after COVID-19. V trimming: 4 bases; J trimming: 3 bases; junction bases outside the gene matches: 15. In germline, CDR1 is SGHRS, CDR2 YFSETQ. The CDR3 has 17 amino acids. As to this clone: Its antigen is undetermined.

Prior to sequencing, the ViraFEST assay stimulated PBMC with viral peptide pools, which expanded the antigen-specific CD4+ T cells. Investigators separated out CD4+ T cells once less than 11 days of culture had passed. All vaccine recipients tested negative for nucleocapsid antibodies and had never contracted SARS-CoV-2 infection. Sequencing used immunoSEQ multiplex PCR; TCRdb keeps in-frame clones, though not all of them. This repertoire shows around 63,000 clones, about 79% found once; its top ten account for about 3.7%. The chain joins TRBV5-1 to TRBJ2-5, with 7 nucleotides matching TRBD1. The sequence was collected from a human donor who received a COVID-19 vaccine. Sequences were derived from CD4+ T cells from PBMCs cultured with HCoV-OC43 spike peptides, sampled before COVID-19 vaccination. Subset in this sample: HCoV-OC43 spike overlapping peptide pool stimulation. CDR3 protein: CASSHGGNSGTEETQYF. CDR3 DNA sequence: TGCGCCAGCAGCCATGGAGGCAATTCCGGGACAGAAGAGACCCAGTACTTC.